This entry lists 12 T cell receptor beta chains sequenced from one sample in a study of cytomegalovirus exposure and HLA in healthy donors. Amplification used 60 Vbeta primers and 13 Jbeta primers. Data came from immunoSEQ multiplex PCR; TCRdb stores just in-frame clones and leaves some out. The repertoire holds about 180,000 clones, with roughly 75% as singletons. Sequencing was done on a sample of PBMCs. Source of these receptors: a man between 35 and 55 years old in good health and CMV-seronegative.

Here the CDR3 reads CAISEVTGMGYTF. In DNA, the CDR3 is TGTGCCATCAGTGAGGTTACAGGGATGGGCTACACCTTC. The chain combines TRBV10-3 with TRBJ1-2; tentatively, D is TRBD1 (6 bases). The V end was cut by 2 bases, the J end by 8 bases, with 12 bases between. The CDR3 runs to 13 residues. Germline CDR1 is ENHRY and CDR2 is SYGVKD.

The chain joins TRBV4-1 to TRBJ2-1; D unclear. With 1 base removed from V and 10 bases from J, the gap between germline ends came to 11 bases. CDR3 length equals 13 residues. The germline CDR1 and CDR2 sequences are MGHRA and YSYEKL. CDR3 protein: CASSQVQVLEQFF. The CDR3 DNA reads as TGCGCCAGCAGCCAAGTCCAGGTCCTGGAGCAGTTCTTC.

V is TRBV6-5 and J is TRBJ2-1; the D gene is possibly TRBD1 (6 bases). The V and J ends lost 2 bases and 10 bases respectively, with 9 bases between them. This CDR3 has 12 amino acids. Germline V gene lookup returns CDR1 MNHEY and CDR2 SVGAGI. CDR3 nucleotides: TGTGCCAGCAGTTACCCAGGGGCCGAGCAGTTCTTC. Its protein is CASSYPGAEQFF.

The chain carries TRBV19 and TRBJ1-5; D is perhaps TRBD1 (6 bases). Trimming cost V 0 bases and J 6 bases, with 18 bases left between them. This CDR3 has 17 amino acids. Germline CDR1 and CDR2: LNHDA and SQIVND (reference sequence). CDR3 amino acids: CASSIDLGGQLFQPQHF. CDR3 sequence (DNA): TGTGCCAGTAGTATAGATCTTGGCGGACAGCTCTTTCAGCCCCAGCATTTT.

The chain couples TRBV9 to TRBJ2-3; 10 bases agree with TRBD2. V shed 3 bases, J shed 3 bases, and the junction held 4 bases outside the gene matches. Germline V gives CDR1 SGDLS, CDR2 YYNGEE. This CDR3 region has 15 residues. The CDR3 reads CASSGLAGKTDTQYF. The DNA of the CDR3 is TGTGCCAGCAGCGGACTAGCGGGTAAGACAGATACGCAGTATTTT.

The genes are TRBV11-2 and TRBJ2-7; D unresolved. This CDR3 has 13 amino acids. Germline CDR1 and CDR2: SGHAT and FQNNGV. The V end was cut by 6 bases, the J end by 2 bases, with 11 bases between. CDR3 sequence reads: CASSRSTTYEQYF. The CDR3, as DNA: TGTGCCAGCAGTCGTTCTACCACCTACGAGCAGTACTTC.

The gene calls are TRBV7-9 and TRBJ1-2, with D hard to call. The V end lost 1 base, the J end lost 1 base, and 16 bases lay between the germline ends. The CDR3 extends over 17 amino acids. From germline, CDR1 is SEHNR and CDR2 FQNEAQ (reference sequence). CDR3 residues: CASSLGGSEAFNYGYTF. The CDR3 DNA follows: TGTGCCAGCAGCTTAGGAGGGTCAGAGGCTTTTAACTATGGCTACACCTTC.

The chain is built from TRBV27 and TRBJ2-7; tentative D call: TRBD2 (6 bases). Trimming left V 8 bases short and J 6 bases short, with 20 bases between. CDR1 and CDR2 (germline): MNHEY, SMNVEV (reference sequence). The CDR3 totals 14 residues. The CDR3 coding sequence is TGTGCCAGCGGGACTGGGGGGTTTTTGGGCGAGCAGTACTTC. Protein: CASGTGGFLGEQYF.

V usage is TRBV5-6 and J usage is TRBJ1-2; TRBD1 matches 11 bases. Germline loops: CDR1 SGHDT, CDR2 YYEEEE. This CDR3 has 16 residues. V dropped 5 bases and J dropped 3; count of bases not matched to a gene: 9. The chain's CDR3 is CASRPGDRGYYYGYTF. The CDR3, as DNA: TGTGCCAGCAGGCCAGGGGACAGGGGGTATTACTATGGCTACACCTTC. The whole variable domain, filled in from reference TRBV5-6 and TRBJ1-2, reads DAGVTQSPTHLIKTRGQQVTLRCSPKSGHDTVSWYQQALGQGPQFIFQYYEEEERQRGNFPDRFSGHQFPNYSSELNVNALLLGDSALYLCASRPGDRGYYYGYTFGSGTRLTVV.

The rearrangement joins TRBV21-1 to TRBJ2-2; no check of the table's D call, TRBD2, against the DNA was made. TRBV21-1 is shown as a pseudogene. The CDR3 spans 16 residues. CDR3 amino acids: CASSKRLAGLTGELFF. The CDR3 nucleotides are TGTGCCAGCAGCAAACGACTAGCGGGCTTAACCGGGGAGCTGTTTTTT.

In DNA, the CDR3 is TGTGCCAGCAGGACCGACTTGGGTTTGGCGGGCTACACCTTC. Its translation is CASRTDLGLAGYTF. The V and J genes are TRBV6-1 and TRBJ1-2; D uncertain. The V end was cut by 6 bases, the J end by 8 bases, with 19 bases between. Per the germline V gene, CDR1 is MNHNS and CDR2 is SASEGT. The CDR3 spans 14 residues.

This clone was recorded a few times. The rearrangement joins TRBV19 to TRBJ1-2, with 7 bases identical to TRBD1. Germline CDR1 and CDR2: LNHDA and SQIVND (reference sequence). With 9 bases clipped from V and 2 bases from J, the junction kept 9 bases outside the gene matches. The CDR3 is made up of 14 amino acids. CDR3 sequence reads: CASRTGTENYGYTF. CDR3 coding DNA: TGTGCCAGCCGAACCGGGACAGAGAACTATGGCTACACCTTC.